This is a list of T cell receptor beta chains from one sample in a study of early T cells in non-severe SARS-CoV-2 infection. TCRdb itself ran the 5' RACE reads through MiXCR, one entry per CDR3 protein. The sample yields tens of thousands of distinct CDR3 sequences, 11% to 15% seen once. The sequenced sample consisted of whole blood. Receptor source: an adult who was a healthcare worker with PCR-confirmed SARS-CoV-2 infection or an uninfected control (not recorded which). The CDR3 runs from the conserved cysteine through the conserved F or W. A D gene is named only where the DNA matches it firmly. Clone size is stated in some rows and not others, as once, few, many or a class when expanded.

V	D	J	size	CDR3	DNA
TRBV28	NA	TRBJ2-5	NA	CASSLFQETQYF	TGTGCCAGCAGTTTGTTTCAAGAGACCCAGTACTTC
TRBV7-6	TRBD1	TRBJ1-4	few	CASSSTQGLGEKLFF	TGTGCCAGCAGTTCCACACAGGGGCTGGGTGAAAAACTGTTTTTT
TRBV4-1	TRBD2	TRBJ2-3	NA	CASSQGRAGGQGDTQYF	TGCGCCAGCAGCCAGGGGCGCGCGGGGGGGCAAGGAGATACGCAGTATTTT
TRBV5-1	NA	TRBJ1-2	few	CASSFDRGDYYGYTF	TGCGCCAGCAGCTTCGATAGGGGGGACTACTATGGCTACACCTTC
TRBV11-3	NA	TRBJ2-1	many	CASSLAAGNEQFF	TGTGCCAGCAGCTTAGCCGCAGGGAATGAGCAGTTCTTC
TRBV5-1	TRBD2	TRBJ2-3	many	CASRFFSGTSGTDTQYF	TGCGCCAGCAGATTTTTTTCCGGGACTAGCGGAACAGATACGCAGTATTTT
TRBV9	NA	TRBJ2-1	NA	CASSGARGRVSSYNEQFF	TGTGCCAGCAGCGGGGCCCGAGGACGGGTTAGCTCCTACAATGAGCAGTTCTTC
TRBV13	NA	TRBJ2-3	many	CASSFLGGTDTQYF	TGTGCCAGCAGCTTTCTGGGGGGCACAGATACGCAGTATTTT
TRBV15	TRBD2	TRBJ2-3	NA	CATSSYSGADTDTQYF	TGTGCCACCAGCAGTTATAGCGGGGCGGACACAGATACGCAGTATTTT
TRBV3-1	NA	TRBJ2-1	few	CASSQDAVSYNEQFF	TGTGCCAGCAGCCAAGACGCGGTCTCCTACAATGAGCAGTTCTTC
TRBV5-1	TRBD1	TRBJ1-1	NA	CASSLLLGGQGNTEAFF	TGCGCCAGCAGCTTGTTACTGGGGGGACAGGGGAACACTGAAGCTTTCTTT
TRBV5-1	TRBD1	TRBJ1-2	NA	CASSLRQGTYGYTF	TGCGCCAGCAGCTTGCGACAGGGGACCTATGGCTACACCTTC
TRBV19	NA	TRBJ2-5	NA	CASTDLQETQYF	TGTGCCAGCACCGACTTACAAGAGACCCAGTACTTC
TRBV6-5	NA	TRBJ2-5	many	CASSYSSSTPVVETQYF	TGTGCCAGCAGTTACTCGAGCTCTACCCCGGTGGTGGAGACCCAGTACTTC
TRBV19	NA	TRBJ2-3	many	CASSQPGTDTQYF	TGTGCCAGTAGTCAGCCCGGCACAGATACGCAGTATTTT
TRBV7-3	NA	TRBJ2-3	NA	CASSLRGSSDTQYF	TGTGCCAGCAGCCTACGGGGTAGCTCAGATACGCAGTATTTT
TRBV5-1	NA	TRBJ2-7	NA	CASSLGQSSYEQYF	TGCGCCAGCAGCTTGGGGCAGAGCTCCTACGAGCAGTACTTC
TRBV19	NA	TRBJ2-1	NA	CASSRSGYNEQFF	TGTGCCAGTAGTAGAAGCGGGTACAATGAGCAGTTCTTC
TRBV7-9	NA	TRBJ1-1	NA	CASSLDADPNTEAFF	TGTGCCAGCAGCTTAGATGCAGACCCGAACACTGAAGCTTTCTTT
TRBV20-1	TRBD2	TRBJ2-3	many	CSATESRDYQRTDTQYF	TGCAGTGCTACCGAATCCCGGGACTACCAACGGACAGATACGCAGTATTTT
TRBV29-1	TRBD2	TRBJ2-7	many	CSVGGGAETYEQYF	TGCAGCGTCGGCGGGGGGGCGGAAACCTACGAGCAGTACTTC
TRBV4-1	TRBD1	TRBJ2-1	few	CASRPFDRGSYNEQFF	TGCGCCAGCAGACCCTTTGACAGGGGATCCTACAATGAGCAGTTCTTC
TRBV5-6	TRBD1	TRBJ1-2	NA	CASSLGQGMYNYGYTF	TGTGCCAGCAGCTTGGGACAGGGGATGTATAACTATGGCTACACCTTC
TRBV11-2	NA	TRBJ2-3	many	CASSLAKTVTDTQYF	TGTGCCAGCAGCTTAGCGAAGACGGTCACAGATACGCAGTATTTT
TRBV11-2	NA	TRBJ2-7	NA	CASSSTGMSYEQYF	TGTGCCAGCAGTTCTACTGGGATGTCCTACGAGCAGTACTTC
TRBV7-7	NA	TRBJ1-5	many	CASSLAPLRVDQPQHF	TGTGCTAGCAGCTTAGCGCCGTTGAGGGTTGATCAGCCCCAGCATTTT
TRBV6-2/TRBV6-3	TRBD2	TRBJ2-7	many	CASSYISGRRASVDEQYF	TGTGCCAGCAGTTATATTAGCGGGAGAAGGGCTTCGGTCGACGAGCAGTACTTC
TRBV10-3	TRBD2	TRBJ2-7	NA	CAIRNGTSGIYEQYF	TGTGCCATCAGGAACGGGACTAGCGGGATCTACGAGCAGTACTTC
TRBV21-1	NA	TRBJ1-1	many	CASSSTAGDAEAFF	TGTGCCAGCAGCAGCACGGCAGGGGACGCTGAAGCTTTCTTT
TRBV29-1	NA	TRBJ1-1	many	CSVGRRMNTEAFF	TGCAGCGTTGGACGGCGCATGAACACTGAAGCTTTCTTT
TRBV5-8	TRBD2	TRBJ2-1	many	CASRPDGGITDNEQFF	TGTGCCAGCAGACCCGACGGGGGGATCACGGACAATGAGCAGTTCTTC
TRBV10-1	TRBD2	TRBJ2-5	NA	CASSGGLAGVQETQYF	TGCGCCAGCAGTGGGGGACTAGCGGGAGTCCAAGAGACCCAGTACTTC